This T cell receptor beta chain originates from a study of T cell responses to AZD1222 COVID-19 vaccine. The study's findings and limits: Elevations in Spike-specific TCR breadth and depth followed administration of two AZD1222 doses. Within unmutated variant regions lay the reported targets of nearly half of spike-specific TCRs.

Comments on this clone: Its antigen remains unknown.

This CDR3 has 13 residues. In germline, CDR1 is MNHEY, CDR2 SVGAGI. Germline trimming cut 10 bases from V and 5 bases from J; bases unmatched to any gene: 7. Sequencing was performed with immunoSEQ multiplex PCR; in TCRdb, only in-frame clones are kept and a portion is missing. The table records about 130,000 clones, about 90% of them present only once. This receptor was taken from an adult in good health. The source material was peripheral blood, sampled on day 0 of AZD1222 vaccination. The chain uses TRBV6-5 and TRBJ2-1; 8 bases are shared with TRBD1. The CDR3 DNA is TGTGCCAACTCGGGACAGGAGAACAATGAGCAGTTCTTC. Its translation is CANSGQENNEQFF.